This T cell receptor beta chain was sequenced in a study of CD8 T cells in ankylosing spondylitis. Notes on the study in general: One TCR beta motif, made up of roughly eight highly homologous variants, appeared characteristic of ankylosing spondylitis blood. Disease-linked clones were CD8+ and relatively rare in peripheral blood.

TCRdb re-called the 5' RACE reads through MiXCR, storing one row per CDR3 protein. This repertoire shows roughly 490,000 distinct CDR3 sequences, about 5.2% found once; its top ten account for around 3.5%. In the case of this clonotype: Antigen: not known.

Sequencing used blood, either unsorted or a sorted T cell fraction (not recorded which). This clonotype was obtained from a male donor with ankylosing spondylitis.

In DNA form, the CDR3 reads TGTGCCAGCAGCCTGGAACTAACTGAAAAACTGTTTTTT. Residues: CASSLELTEKLFF. The chain has TRBV4-2 and TRBJ1-4; D gene unclear. V was trimmed by 4 bases and J by 7 bases, leaving 10 bases between them. CDR1 and CDR2 from the germline V gene are LGHNA and YNFKEQ. CDR3 length: 13 residues.